The present entry profiles one TCR beta chain with its context. Its antigen is still unknown. Generated by immunoSEQ multiplex PCR, the TCRdb table keeps only in-frame clones and is missing some. This table has around 160,000 clones, roughly 80% appearing once. The length of the CDR3 is 13 residues. Germline loops: CDR1 MNHNY, CDR2 SVGAGI (reference sequence). Trimming took 3 bases from V and 6 from J, leaving 11 bases between them. This record comes from a study of cytomegalovirus exposure and HLA in healthy donors. On the study more broadly: The use of the same platform for the 95 to 150 validation repertoires and the roughly 700 first-cohort repertoires was reported by a later analysis. The study's findings and limits: The listing of roughly 160 TCR beta chains classed them as cytomegalovirus-associated. Many donors shared some public TCRs, even though most TCR sequences were rare. According to reports, the classifier identified cytomegalovirus status with high specificity and sensitivity.

Sequenced sample: PBMCs. The sequence was obtained from a man under 40 in good health and CMV-seropositive. The chain employs TRBV6-6 and TRBJ1-1; possible D gene TRBD1, 5 bases. The CDR3 region is CASSYDSIAEAFF. Written as DNA, the CDR3 is TGTGCCAGCAGTTATGACAGTATCGCTGAAGCTTTCTTT.